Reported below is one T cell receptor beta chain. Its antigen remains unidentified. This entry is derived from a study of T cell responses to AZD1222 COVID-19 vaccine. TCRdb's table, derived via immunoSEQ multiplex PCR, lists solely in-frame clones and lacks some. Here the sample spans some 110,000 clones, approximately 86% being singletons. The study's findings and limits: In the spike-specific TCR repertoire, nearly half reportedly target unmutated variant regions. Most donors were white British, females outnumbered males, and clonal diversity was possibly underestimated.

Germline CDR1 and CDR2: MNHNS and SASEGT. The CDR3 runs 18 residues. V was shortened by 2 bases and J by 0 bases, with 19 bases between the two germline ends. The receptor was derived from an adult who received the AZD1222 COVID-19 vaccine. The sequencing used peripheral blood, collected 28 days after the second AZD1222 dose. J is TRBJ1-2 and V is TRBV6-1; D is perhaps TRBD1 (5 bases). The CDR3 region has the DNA TGTGCCAGCAGTGAAATCGGATCTTTGCAGGGAGCTAACTATGGCTACACCTTC. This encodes CASSEIGSLQGANYGYTF.